This T cell receptor beta chain was recorded in a study of human T cells and chemical hapten exposure. Study-wide context: Enrolled patients were predominantly female and had alopecia areata, totalis or universalis.

MiXCR was run by TCRdb on the RACE reads, yielding one entry per CDR3 protein. This table has 300,000 to 450,000 distinct CDR3 sequences, roughly 6% appearing once. The time point denotes: pre-sensitization, week 0. The treatment here: therapeutic diphenylcyclopropenone sensitization with weekly scalp DPC. This clonotype turned up a few times. The germline CDR1 and CDR2 sequences are SNHLY and FYNNEI. V shed 7 bases and J shed 0 bases, with 14 bases lying between them. The CDR3 loop spans 15 amino acids. The chain carries TRBV2 and TRBJ2-3; D unclear. The receptor was isolated from a woman aged 18-29 years with alopecia areata. Some clones in this sample may be carry-over from other donors' samples. Here the sequenced sample was whole blood, taken in connection with sensitization to the hapten diphenylcyclopropenone (DPC). The CDR3 DNA is TGTGCCAGCACCACGGACCGTTCTAGCACAGATACGCAGTATTTT. Protein sequence: CASTTDRSSTDTQYF. Using reference TRBV2 and TRBJ2-3 for the parts outside the CDR3, the full variable domain is EPEVTQTPSHQVTQMGQEVILRCVPISNHLYFYWYRQILGQKVEFLVSFYNNEISEKSEIFDDQFSVERPDGSNFTLKIRSTKLEDSAMYFCASTTDRSSTDTQYFGPGTRLTVL.